A selection of T cell receptor beta chains follows, all from one sample in a study of T cells after yellow fever vaccination. TCRdb processed the 5' RACE reads anew with MiXCR; each CDR3 protein has one entry. The top ten hold approximately 28% of the sample, which has about 50,000 distinct CDR3 sequences, roughly 7.5% seen once. This specimen was CD8+ T cells sorted from PBMCs, taken less than 18 days after the first yellow fever vaccination. These receptors were collected from a man aged 18 to 30 who received the YFV17D yellow fever vaccine. Each CDR3 is given with its conserved first and last residue. A D gene is named only where the DNA matches it firmly. For some rows the clone size is stated as once, few or many, or as a class when expanded; others skip it.

CDR3nt: TGTGCCAGCAGCCCAAACGAGGAAAAACTGTTTTTT
CDR3aa: CASSPNEEKLFF
abundance: many
j_gene: TRBJ1-4
d_gene: .
v_gene: TRBV7-6

CDR3nt: TGTGCCAGCAGCCCAAGTCCCCCACTTTCCGAGACCCAGTACTTC
CDR3aa: CASSPSPPLSETQYF
abundance: many
j_gene: TRBJ2-5
d_gene: .
v_gene: TRBV11-2

CDR3nt: TGTGCCAGCAGCACCGCACAGGGGTACACAGATACGCAGTATTTT
CDR3aa: CASSTAQGYTDTQYF
abundance: many
j_gene: TRBJ2-3
d_gene: TRBD1
v_gene: TRBV7-9

CDR3nt: TGTGCCAGCAGCTTCCGATGGGAACAAGAGACCCAGTACTTC
CDR3aa: CASSFRWEQETQYF
abundance: many
j_gene: TRBJ2-5
d_gene: .
v_gene: TRBV11-2

CDR3nt: TGTGCCAGCAGTTACTCGCCAGGGGGCTCCTACAATGAGCAGTTCTTC
CDR3aa: CASSYSPGGSYNEQFF
abundance: many
j_gene: TRBJ2-1
d_gene: TRBD1
v_gene: TRBV6-2/TRBV6-3

CDR3nt: TGTGCCACCAGTATTCGCTCAACCGGGGAGCTGTTTTTT
CDR3aa: CATSIRSTGELFF
abundance: many
j_gene: TRBJ2-2
d_gene: .
v_gene: TRBV15

CDR3nt: TGTGCCAGCAAGTCGGGCGGACAGCCCCAGCATTTT
CDR3aa: CASKSGGQPQHF
abundance: many
j_gene: TRBJ1-5
d_gene: .
v_gene: TRBV12-3/TRBV12-4

CDR3nt: TGTGCCAGCAATTTATTAGGGACAGGGGCCCTAACCTACAATGAGCAGTTCTTC
CDR3aa: CASNLLGTGALTYNEQFF
abundance: few
j_gene: TRBJ2-1
d_gene: TRBD1
v_gene: TRBV27

CDR3nt: TGTGCCAGCACCCCGGGACCAGCCTACGAGCAGTACTTC
CDR3aa: CASTPGPAYEQYF
abundance: many
j_gene: TRBJ2-7
d_gene: .
v_gene: TRBV7-2

CDR3nt: TGCGCCAGCAGCCAACGAGGGGCCGGTGGCGATCAGCCCCAGCATTTT
CDR3aa: CASSQRGAGGDQPQHF
abundance: many
j_gene: TRBJ1-5
d_gene: .
v_gene: TRBV4-1

CDR3nt: TGTGCCAGCAGCTTAGGGGGGTGGAATGAGCAGTTCTTC
CDR3aa: CASSLGGWNEQFF
abundance: many
j_gene: TRBJ2-1
d_gene: .
v_gene: TRBV6-4

CDR3nt: TGTGCCAGCAGCCAAGTCGGACTCCGTCAGTACACTGAAGCTTTCTTT
CDR3aa: CASSQVGLRQYTEAFF
abundance: many
j_gene: TRBJ1-1
d_gene: .
v_gene: TRBV14

CDR3nt: TGTGCCAGCAGTTACCTCGAGACAGGGTCCTACGAGCAGTACTTC
CDR3aa: CASSYLETGSYEQYF
abundance: many
j_gene: TRBJ2-7
d_gene: TRBD1
v_gene: TRBV6-5

CDR3nt: TGTGCCAGCAGTTACTCGAGTGACAGGGTTGGCTACACCTTC
CDR3aa: CASSYSSDRVGYTF
abundance: many
j_gene: TRBJ1-2
d_gene: TRBD1
v_gene: TRBV6-5

CDR3nt: TGTGCCAGCAGCGCAGACTATGAGCAGTTCTTC
CDR3aa: CASSADYEQFF
abundance: .
j_gene: TRBJ2-1
d_gene: .
v_gene: TRBV9

CDR3nt: TGCAGCGTTGACGCCCGGCGGGAGACCCAGTACTTC
CDR3aa: CSVDARRETQYF
abundance: few
j_gene: TRBJ2-5
d_gene: .
v_gene: TRBV29-1

CDR3nt: TGCAGCGTTCAGGCGATTTATGGCTACACCTTC
CDR3aa: CSVQAIYGYTF
abundance: many
j_gene: TRBJ1-2
d_gene: .
v_gene: TRBV29-1

CDR3nt: TGTGCCAGCAGCCCGAGGACAGGGGGCTACGAGCAGTACTTC
CDR3aa: CASSPRTGGYEQYF
abundance: many
j_gene: TRBJ2-7
d_gene: TRBD1
v_gene: TRBV7-9

CDR3nt: TGTGCCAGCAGTTTAGGATTTCAGCCCCAGCATTTT
CDR3aa: CASSLGFQPQHF
abundance: many
j_gene: TRBJ1-5
d_gene: .
v_gene: TRBV12-3/TRBV12-4

CDR3nt: TGTGCCAGCAGCCAGGGACCGTTCAATCAGCCCCAGCATTTT
CDR3aa: CASSQGPFNQPQHF
abundance: many
j_gene: TRBJ1-5
d_gene: .
v_gene: TRBV6-1

CDR3nt: TGTGCCAGCTCACCCAACCTGAACCCGGCGGATACGCAGTATTTT
CDR3aa: CASSPNLNPADTQYF
abundance: many
j_gene: TRBJ2-3
d_gene: .
v_gene: TRBV18

CDR3nt: TGTGCCAGCAGCTTGAATCCCCCCGAAAGGGAGGCCACAGATACGCAGTATTTT
CDR3aa: CASSLNPPEREATDTQYF
abundance: many
j_gene: TRBJ2-3
d_gene: .
v_gene: TRBV5-5

CDR3nt: TGTGCCAGCAGTAGGGGGCCCCCCAGGGGTGAGCAGTTCTTC
CDR3aa: CASSRGPPRGEQFF
abundance: many
j_gene: TRBJ2-1
d_gene: TRBD1
v_gene: TRBV7-2

CDR3nt: TGTGCCAGCAGCTTAGGGGGACCGGAGAACACTGAAGCTTTCTTT
CDR3aa: CASSLGGPENTEAFF
abundance: many
j_gene: TRBJ1-1
d_gene: .
v_gene: TRBV13

CDR3nt: TGTGCCAGCAGCTTAGGGGGGGATCCCATTCAGTACTTC
CDR3aa: CASSLGGDPIQYF
abundance: many
j_gene: TRBJ2-4
d_gene: .
v_gene: TRBV7-8

CDR3nt: TGTGCCAGCAGCCCCCTCTCGGGGAACTACGAGCAGTACTTC
CDR3aa: CASSPLSGNYEQYF
abundance: many
j_gene: TRBJ2-7
d_gene: .
v_gene: TRBV7-2

CDR3nt: TGTGCCAGCAGCTGGGACAGGGTACAATTCTTC
CDR3aa: CASSWDRVQFF
abundance: many
j_gene: TRBJ2-1
d_gene: TRBD1
v_gene: TRBV5-5

CDR3nt: TGTGCCAGCAGCAGACGGAAGTTAGAACCACAAGAGACCCAGTACTTC
CDR3aa: CASSRRKLEPQETQYF
abundance: few
j_gene: TRBJ2-5
d_gene: .
v_gene: TRBV7-9

CDR3nt: TGTGCCACCCGGGGGGAAGGTCCCTACACTGAAGCTTTCTTT
CDR3aa: CATRGEGPYTEAFF
abundance: few
j_gene: TRBJ1-1
d_gene: .
v_gene: TRBV19